This T cell receptor (beta chain) was recorded in a study of blood T cell repertoires in COVID-19. Study at large: The study drew acute and convalescent COVID-19 samples from the United States, Italy and Spain. T cells, B-cell-depleted T cells, or PBMCs supplied cDNA or gDNA.

The CDR3 is 11 amino acids. V gave up 4 bases and J gave up 6 bases, with 7 bases separating them. From germline, CDR1 is KGHSH and CDR2 LQKENI. Original analysis: Reference gene primer amplification gave estimated nucleated cell counts. Libraries were prepared by immunoSEQ multiplex PCR; TCRdb keeps only in-frame clonotypes and omits some of them. V, J and clone size are those of that table, while D and trimming were read from the DNA. The sample contains 150,000 to 200,000 clones, roughly 91% of which appear only once. This clone was seen once. The chain employs TRBV18 and TRBJ2-7; D possibly corresponds to TRBD2 (6 bases). Source material: peripheral blood. This TCR came from a middle-aged man with active or convalescent COVID-19. The CDR3 coding sequence is TGTGCCAGCTCACTCGGGGGCGAGCAGTACTTC. Its protein is CASSLGGEQYF.